This note documents a single TCR beta chain sequence. The V gene's germline CDR1 is SGHRS and CDR2 YFSETQ. Trimming at V came to 5 bases and at J to 1 base, leaving 11 bases not matched to a gene. The CDR3 covers 16 residues. Clinical symptoms, serum thyroxine, TRAb, thyroid ultrasound and orbital computed tomography established diagnosis. These data come from a study of T cells in Graves' hyperthyroidism and ophthalmopathy. Researchers amplified the TCR beta CDR3 regions from RNA transcripts. A first-round RT-PCR of the TCR CDR3 used the HTBI primer set. MiXCR, applied by TCRdb to the multiplex PCR reads, yields one record per CDR3 protein. The table records around 580,000 distinct CDR3 sequences, roughly 17% of them present only once.

The gene calls are TRBV5-1 and TRBJ2-7; 8 bases agree with TRBD2. The sample taken for sequencing was blood. This TCR was sampled from a woman aged 18-29 years with Graves' hyperthyroidism. CDR3 coding DNA: TGCGCCAGCAGTCGAGCGGGGGTCCGAGAATCCTACGAGCAGTACTTC. It is translated as CASSRAGVRESYEQYF.